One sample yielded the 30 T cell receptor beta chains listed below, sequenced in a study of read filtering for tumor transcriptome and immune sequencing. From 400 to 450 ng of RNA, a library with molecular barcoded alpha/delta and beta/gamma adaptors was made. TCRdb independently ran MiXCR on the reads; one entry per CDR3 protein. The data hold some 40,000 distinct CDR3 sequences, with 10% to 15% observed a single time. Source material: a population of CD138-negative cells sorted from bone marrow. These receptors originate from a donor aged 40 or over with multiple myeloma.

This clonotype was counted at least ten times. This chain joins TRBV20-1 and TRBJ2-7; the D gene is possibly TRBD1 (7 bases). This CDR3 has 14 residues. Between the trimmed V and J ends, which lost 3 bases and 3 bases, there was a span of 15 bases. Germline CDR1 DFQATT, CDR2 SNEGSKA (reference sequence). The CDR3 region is CSARRDRQYYEQYF. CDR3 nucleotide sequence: TGCAGTGCTAGGCGGGACAGACAATACTACGAGCAGTACTTC.

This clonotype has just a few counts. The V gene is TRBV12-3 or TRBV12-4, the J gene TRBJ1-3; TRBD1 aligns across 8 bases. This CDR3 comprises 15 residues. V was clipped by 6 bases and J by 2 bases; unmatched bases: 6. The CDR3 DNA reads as TGTGCCAGCAGCACGGGACAGGACCCTGGAAACACCATATATTTT. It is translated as CASSTGQDPGNTIYF.

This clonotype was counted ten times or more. The CDR3 DNA reads TGTGCCAGCAGCCTGGAGCATATAAATTACGAGCAGTACTTC. Encoded protein: CASSLEHINYEQYF. The chain employs TRBV11-2 and TRBJ2-7; D gene ambiguous. V was cut by 5 bases and J by 4 bases, with 15 bases left in between. The CDR3 extends over 14 amino acids. The V gene's germline CDR1 is SGHAT and CDR2 FQNNGV.

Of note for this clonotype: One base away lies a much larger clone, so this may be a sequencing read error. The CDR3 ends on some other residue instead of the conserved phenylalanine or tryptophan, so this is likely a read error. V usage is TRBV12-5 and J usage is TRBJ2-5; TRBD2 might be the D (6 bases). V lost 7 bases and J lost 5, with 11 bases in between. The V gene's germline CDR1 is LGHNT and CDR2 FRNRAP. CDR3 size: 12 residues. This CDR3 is CASAASVETQYY. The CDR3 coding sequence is TGTGCTAGTGCCGCTAGCGTGGAGACCCAGTACTAC.

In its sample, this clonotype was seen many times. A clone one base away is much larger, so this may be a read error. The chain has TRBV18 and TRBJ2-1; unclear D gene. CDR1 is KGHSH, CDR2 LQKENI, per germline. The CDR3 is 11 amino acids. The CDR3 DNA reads TGTGCCAGCTCACAGGACGGAGAGCAGTCCTTC. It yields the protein CASSQDGEQSF.

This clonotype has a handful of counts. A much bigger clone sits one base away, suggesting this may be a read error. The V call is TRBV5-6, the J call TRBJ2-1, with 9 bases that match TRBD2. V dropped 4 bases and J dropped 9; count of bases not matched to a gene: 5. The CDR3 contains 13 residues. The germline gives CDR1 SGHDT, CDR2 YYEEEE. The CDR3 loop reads CASSLGLASEQFF. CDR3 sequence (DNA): TGTGCCAGCAGCCTGGGACTAGCAAGTGAGCAGTTCTTC.

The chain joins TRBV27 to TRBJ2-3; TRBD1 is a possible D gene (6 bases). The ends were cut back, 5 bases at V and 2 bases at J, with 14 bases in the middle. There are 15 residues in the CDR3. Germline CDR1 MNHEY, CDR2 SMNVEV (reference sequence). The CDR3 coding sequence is TGTGCCAGCAGTCAGGGGCGAAGAGTCACAGATACGCAGTATTTT. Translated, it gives CASSQGRRVTDTQYF.

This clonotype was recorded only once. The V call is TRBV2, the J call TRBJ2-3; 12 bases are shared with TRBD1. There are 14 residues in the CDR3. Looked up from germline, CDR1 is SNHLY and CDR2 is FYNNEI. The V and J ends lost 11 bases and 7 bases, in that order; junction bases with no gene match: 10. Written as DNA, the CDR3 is TGTGCCTGCACCGGGACAGGGGGCGGAAATACGCAGTATTTT. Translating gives CACTGTGGGNTQYF. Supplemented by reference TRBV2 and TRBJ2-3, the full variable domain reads EPEVTQTPSHQVTQMGQEVILRCVPISNHLYFYWYRQILGQKVEFLVSFYNNEISEKSEIFDDQFSVERPDGSNFTLKIRSTKLEDSAMYFCACTGTGGGNTQYFGPGTRLTVL.

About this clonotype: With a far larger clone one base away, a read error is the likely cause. The CDR3 DNA reads as TGTGCCAGCAGCTTTAACAATGAGCAGTTCTTC. This translates into CASSFNNEQFF. The rearrangement joins TRBV7-2 to TRBJ2-1; the D is unclear. Germline CDR1 SGHTA, CDR2 FQGNSA. The CDR3 length is 11 residues. Trimming took off 3 bases at V and 5 bases at J, with 2 bases between the two ends.

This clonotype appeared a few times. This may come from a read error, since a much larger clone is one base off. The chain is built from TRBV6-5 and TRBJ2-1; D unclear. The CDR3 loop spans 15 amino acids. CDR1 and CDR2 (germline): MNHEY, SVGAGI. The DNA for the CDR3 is TGTGCCAGCAGTTACTCGATGTCTCAGTATAATGGGCAGTTCTTC. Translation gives CASSYSMSQYNGQFF.

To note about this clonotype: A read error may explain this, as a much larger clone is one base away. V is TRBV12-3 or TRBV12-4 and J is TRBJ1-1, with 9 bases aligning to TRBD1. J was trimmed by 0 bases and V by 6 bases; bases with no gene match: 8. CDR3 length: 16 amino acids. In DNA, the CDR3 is TGTGCCAGCAGATTACAGGGGGCGGAGGTGAACACTGAAGCTTTCTTT. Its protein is CASRLQGAEVNTEAFF.

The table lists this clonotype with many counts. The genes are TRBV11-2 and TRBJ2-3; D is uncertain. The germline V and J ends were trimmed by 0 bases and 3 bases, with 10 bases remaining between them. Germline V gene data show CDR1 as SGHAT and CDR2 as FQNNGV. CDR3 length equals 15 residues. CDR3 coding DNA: TGTGCCAGCAGCTTAGATATAAGATGGACAGATACGCAGTATTTT. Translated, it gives CASSLDIRWTDTQYF.

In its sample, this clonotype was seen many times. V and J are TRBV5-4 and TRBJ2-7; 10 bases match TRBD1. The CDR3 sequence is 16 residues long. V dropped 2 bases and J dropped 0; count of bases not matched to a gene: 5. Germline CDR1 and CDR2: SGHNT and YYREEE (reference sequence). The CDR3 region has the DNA TGTGCCAGCAGCTTCCGACAGGGGGCAAGCTCCTACGAGCAGTACTTC. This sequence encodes CASSFRQGASSYEQYF.

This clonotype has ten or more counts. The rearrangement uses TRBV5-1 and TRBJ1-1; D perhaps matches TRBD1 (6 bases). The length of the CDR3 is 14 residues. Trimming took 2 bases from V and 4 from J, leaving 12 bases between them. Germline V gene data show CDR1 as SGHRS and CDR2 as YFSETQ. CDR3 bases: TGCGCCAGCAGCTTCGTCCAGGGGAGCACTGAAGCTTTCTTT. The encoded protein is CASSFVQGSTEAFF. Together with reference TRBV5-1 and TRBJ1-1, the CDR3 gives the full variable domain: KAGVTQTPRYLIKTRGQQVTLSCSPISGHRSVSWYQQTPGQGLQFLFEYFSETQRNKGNFPGRFSGRQFSNSRSEMNVSTLELGDSALYLCASSFVQGSTEAFFGQGTRLTVV.

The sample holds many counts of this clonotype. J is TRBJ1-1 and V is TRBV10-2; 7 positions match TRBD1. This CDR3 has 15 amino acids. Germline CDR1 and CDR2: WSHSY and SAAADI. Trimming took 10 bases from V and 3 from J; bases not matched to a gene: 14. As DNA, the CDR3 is TGCGCCACCCAGCAGGGGGTGGTTGGATACACTGAAGCTTTCTTT. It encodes CATQQGVVGYTEAFF.

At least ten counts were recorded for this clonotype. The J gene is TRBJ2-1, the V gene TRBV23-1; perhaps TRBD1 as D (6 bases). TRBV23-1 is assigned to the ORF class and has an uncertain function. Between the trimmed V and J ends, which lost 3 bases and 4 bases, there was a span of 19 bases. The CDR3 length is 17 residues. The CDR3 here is CASSHSPTDSLYNEQFF. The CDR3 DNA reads TGCGCCAGCAGTCATTCCCCCACGGACAGCTTATACAATGAGCAGTTCTTC.

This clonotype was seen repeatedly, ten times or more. The CDR3 DNA reads TGCAGTGCAAACAGGGGGCGTACCGGGGAGCTGTTTTTT. Translating gives CSANRGRTGELFF. The rearrangement uses TRBV20-1 and TRBJ2-2; 9 positions match TRBD1. Germline-derived CDR1 and CDR2 are DFQATT and SNEGSKA (reference sequence). The CDR3 has 13 amino acids. Trimming at V came to 6 bases and at J to 5 bases, leaving 4 bases not matched to a gene.

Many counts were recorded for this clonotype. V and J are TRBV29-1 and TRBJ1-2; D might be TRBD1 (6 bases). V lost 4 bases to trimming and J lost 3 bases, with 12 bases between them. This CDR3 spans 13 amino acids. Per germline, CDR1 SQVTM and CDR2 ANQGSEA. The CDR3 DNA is TGCAGCGTTGTCCGGGGGGCAGACTATGGCTACACCTTC. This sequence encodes CSVVRGADYGYTF.

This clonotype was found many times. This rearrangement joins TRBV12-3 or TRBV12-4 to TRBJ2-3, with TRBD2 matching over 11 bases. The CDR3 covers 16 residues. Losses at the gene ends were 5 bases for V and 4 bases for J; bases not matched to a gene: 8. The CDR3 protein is CASSGLAGGDPDTQYF. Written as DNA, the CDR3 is TGTGCCAGCAGTGGACTAGCGGGCGGGGACCCAGATACGCAGTATTTT.

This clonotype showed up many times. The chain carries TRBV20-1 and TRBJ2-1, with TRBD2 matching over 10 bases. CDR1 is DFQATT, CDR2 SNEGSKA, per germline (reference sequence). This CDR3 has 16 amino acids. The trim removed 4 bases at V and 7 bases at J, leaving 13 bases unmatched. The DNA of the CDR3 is TGCAGTGCTATCCCCGTAGTAGCGGGGGGCAGTAATGAGCAGTTCTTC. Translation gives CSAIPVVAGGSNEQFF.

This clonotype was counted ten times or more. The chain's CDR3 is CASGLGTETGELFF. DNA for the CDR3: TGTGCCAGCGGCCTTGGGACTGAAACCGGGGAGCTGTTTTTT. The chain uses TRBV19 and TRBJ2-2; possible D gene TRBD2, 6 bases. Germline assignment: CDR1 LNHDA and CDR2 SQIVND (reference sequence). CDR3 length equals 14 residues. The V gene lost 9 bases and the J gene lost 5 bases, with 16 bases spanning the gap.

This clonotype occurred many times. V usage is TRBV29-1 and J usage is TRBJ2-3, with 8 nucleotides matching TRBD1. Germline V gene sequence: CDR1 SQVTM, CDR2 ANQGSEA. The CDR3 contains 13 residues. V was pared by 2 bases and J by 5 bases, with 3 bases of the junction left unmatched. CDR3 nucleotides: TGCAGCGTTGAACAGGGGGCGTTAGATACGCAGTATTTT. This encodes CSVEQGALDTQYF.

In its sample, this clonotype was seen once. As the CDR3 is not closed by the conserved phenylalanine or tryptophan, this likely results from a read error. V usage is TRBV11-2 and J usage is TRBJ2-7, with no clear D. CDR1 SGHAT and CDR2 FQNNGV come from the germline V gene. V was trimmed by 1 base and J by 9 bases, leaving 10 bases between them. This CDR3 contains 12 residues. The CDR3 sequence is CASSLGSHGQYL. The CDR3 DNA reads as TGTGCCAGCAGCTTAGGGTCACACGGGCAGTACCTC.

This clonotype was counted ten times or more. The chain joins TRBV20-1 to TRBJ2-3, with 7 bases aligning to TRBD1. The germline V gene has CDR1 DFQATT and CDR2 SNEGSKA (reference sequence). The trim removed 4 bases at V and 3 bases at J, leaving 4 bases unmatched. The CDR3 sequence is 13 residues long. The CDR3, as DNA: TGCAGTGCTAACAGGGGAAGAACAGATACGCAGTATTTT. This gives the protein CSANRGRTDTQYF.

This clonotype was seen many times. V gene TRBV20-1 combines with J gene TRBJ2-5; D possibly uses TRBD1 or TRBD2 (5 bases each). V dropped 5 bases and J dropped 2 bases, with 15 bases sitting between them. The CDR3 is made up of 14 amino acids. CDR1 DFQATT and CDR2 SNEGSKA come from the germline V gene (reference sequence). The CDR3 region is CSAYGTTLQETQYF. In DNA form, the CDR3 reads TGCAGTGCTTATGGGACCACCTTACAAGAGACCCAGTACTTC.

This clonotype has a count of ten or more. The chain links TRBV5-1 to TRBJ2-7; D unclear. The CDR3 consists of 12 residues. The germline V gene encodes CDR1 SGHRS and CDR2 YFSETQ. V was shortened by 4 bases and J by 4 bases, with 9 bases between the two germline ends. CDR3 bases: TGCGCCAGCAGCACGGACGGTTACGAGCAGTACTTC. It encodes CASSTDGYEQYF.

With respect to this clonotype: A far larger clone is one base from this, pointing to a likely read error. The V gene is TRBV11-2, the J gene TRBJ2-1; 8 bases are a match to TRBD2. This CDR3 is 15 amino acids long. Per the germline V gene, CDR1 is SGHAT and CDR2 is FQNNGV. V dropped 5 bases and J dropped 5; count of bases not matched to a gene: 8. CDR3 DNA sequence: TGTGCCAGCAGCCTCATAGCGGGGAGAAACAATGAGCAGTTCTTC. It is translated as CASSLIAGRNNEQFF.

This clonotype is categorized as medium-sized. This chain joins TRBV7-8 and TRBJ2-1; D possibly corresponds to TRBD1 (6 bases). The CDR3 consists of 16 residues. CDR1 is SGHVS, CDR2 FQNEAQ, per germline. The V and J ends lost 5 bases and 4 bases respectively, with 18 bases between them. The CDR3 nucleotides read TGTGCCAGCAGCCCTTCCCCCGGGACAAATTACAATGAGCAGTTCTTC. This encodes CASSPSPGTNYNEQFF. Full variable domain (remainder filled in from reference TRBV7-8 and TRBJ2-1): GAGVSQSPRYKVAKRGQDVALRCDPISGHVSLFWYQQALGQGPEFLTYFQNEAQLDKSGLPSDRFFAERPEGSVSTLKIQRTQQEDSAVYLCASSPSPGTNYNEQFFGPGTRLTVL.

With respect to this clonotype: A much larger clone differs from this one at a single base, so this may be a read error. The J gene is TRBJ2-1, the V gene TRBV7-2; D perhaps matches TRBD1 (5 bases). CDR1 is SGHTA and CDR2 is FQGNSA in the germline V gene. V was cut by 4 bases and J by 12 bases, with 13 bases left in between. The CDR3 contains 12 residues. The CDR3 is CASSSYGAGQFF. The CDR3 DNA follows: TGTGCCAGCAGCTCTTATGGGGCTGGGCAGTTCTTC.

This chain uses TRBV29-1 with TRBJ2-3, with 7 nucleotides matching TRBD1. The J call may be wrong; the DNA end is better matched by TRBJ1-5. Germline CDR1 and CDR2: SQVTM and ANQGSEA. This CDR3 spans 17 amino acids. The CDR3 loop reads CSVEGRNRGWGTDTQHF. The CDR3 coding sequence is TGCAGCGTTGAAGGGAGGAACAGGGGATGGGGCACAGATACGCAGCATTTT.